These T cell receptor beta chains were read from a single sample in a study of cytomegalovirus exposure and HLA in healthy donors. The repertoire was sequenced with immunoSEQ multiplex PCR; TCRdb's copy has only in-frame clones and lacks some. The sample lists about 160,000 clones; 80% were seen once. The sequencing sample was made of PBMCs. The receptors here all came from a man aged 18 to 35 in good health and CMV-seropositive. Each CDR3 is given with its conserved first and last residue. D genes are given only for firm matches. Some rows have no size entry. The others give once, few or many, or a class for an expanded clone.

j_call	clone_size	v_call	d_call	cdr3_aa	cdr3_nt
TRBJ1-1	NA	TRBV13	TRBD1	CASSLTGGPTEAFF	TGTGCCAGCAGCCTGACAGGGGGCCCCACTGAAGCTTTCTTT
TRBJ1-2	NA	TRBV7-7	TRBD1	CASSFPTGAISNYGYTF	TGTGCCAGCAGCTTCCCGACAGGGGCGATCTCTAACTATGGCTACACCTTC
TRBJ1-4	NA	TRBV7-9	TRBD1	CASSPTGVNEKLFF	TGTGCCAGCAGCCCGACAGGGGTTAATGAAAAACTGTTTTTT
TRBJ1-1	NA	TRBV11-2	NA	CASSLEGGNTEAFF	TGTGCCAGCAGCTTAGAAGGGGGGAACACTGAAGCTTTCTTT
TRBJ1-1	NA	TRBV12-5	NA	CASGRALNTEAFF	TGTGCTAGTGGGAGGGCCTTGAACACTGAAGCTTTCTTT
TRBJ1-5	NA	TRBV5-6	TRBD1	CASSRGQGVGNQPQHF	TGTGCCAGCAGCCGCGGACAGGGGGTTGGCAATCAGCCCCAGCATTTT
TRBJ2-5	NA	TRBV10-2	TRBD2	CASREWGGQETQYF	TGCGCCAGCAGAGAGTGGGGGGGACAAGAGACCCAGTACTTC
TRBJ1-1	NA	TRBV18	NA	CASSPPTEEAFF	TGTGCCAGCTCACCACCGACAGAGGAAGCTTTCTTT
TRBJ1-5	few	TRBV5-1	TRBD1	CASSPTGGSNQPQHF	TGCGCCAGCAGCCCGACAGGGGGTTCCAATCAGCCCCAGCATTTT
TRBJ1-1	NA	TRBV2	NA	CASRAQGRSTEAFF	TGTGCCAGCAGGGCACAGGGTAGGAGCACTGAAGCTTTCTTT
TRBJ2-7	NA	TRBV4-1	TRBD2	CASSQGFSGSYEQYF	TGCGCCAGCAGCCAAGGTTTTAGCGGGAGCTACGAGCAGTACTTC
TRBJ1-5	few	TRBV6-5	NA	CASSSGSNQPQHF	TGTGCCAGCAGTTCCGGGAGCAATCAGCCCCAGCATTTT
TRBJ1-5	NA	TRBV19	NA	CASTGWGAQHF	TGTGCCAGTACCGGCTGGGGGGCCCAGCATTTT
TRBJ2-7	NA	TRBV29-1	TRBD2	CSAGPGLAYEQYF	TGCAGCGCCGGTCCGGGACTAGCTTACGAGCAGTACTTC
TRBJ2-1	NA	TRBV27	TRBD2	CASSHPTSGSVYEQFF	TGTGCCAGCAGTCACCCGACTAGCGGGAGCGTCTATGAGCAGTTCTTC
TRBJ2-5	NA	TRBV5-6	NA	CASSFRRAGQETQYF	TGTGCCAGCAGCTTCAGGAGGGCTGGACAAGAGACCCAGTACTTC
TRBJ2-7	NA	TRBV7-2	TRBD1	CASSWTGGSSYEQYF	TGTGCCAGCAGCTGGACAGGGGGGAGCTCCTACGAGCAGTACTTC
TRBJ2-1	NA	TRBV5-4	TRBD2	CASSLTSGESLLFF	TGTGCCAGCAGCTTGACTAGCGGCGAGTCCTTGTTGTTCTTC
TRBJ2-5	NA	TRBV30	NA	CAWMGPQETQYF	TGTGCCTGGATGGGCCCCCAAGAGACCCAGTACTTC
TRBJ2-1	few	TRBV11-3	NA	CASSLDPVRNEQFF	TGTGCCAGCAGCTTAGACCCGGTTCGCAATGAGCAGTTCTTC
TRBJ2-3	NA	TRBV9	TRBD1	CASSPVGQTSTDTQYF	TGTGCCAGCAGCCCGGTGGGACAGACAAGCACAGATACGCAGTATTTT
TRBJ1-4	NA	TRBV5-1	NA	CASSLAGVAANEKLFF	TGCGCCAGCAGCTTGGCGGGGGTTGCGGCTAATGAAAAACTGTTTTTT
TRBJ2-7	NA	TRBV5-1	NA	CASSLMPGVGYEQYF	TGCGCCAGCAGCTTGATGCCGGGGGTCGGATACGAGCAGTACTTC
TRBJ1-4	NA	TRBV7-9	TRBD1	CASRGPGTEGEKLFF	TGTGCCAGCAGGGGTCCCGGGACAGAGGGTGAAAAACTGTTTTTT
TRBJ1-4	few	TRBV5-4	TRBD1	CASSLTGAGEKLFF	TGTGCCAGCAGCTTGACAGGGGCAGGTGAAAAACTGTTTTTT
TRBJ2-7	NA	TRBV7-6	TRBD2	CASSLPFSGSGEQYF	TGTGCCAGCAGCTTACCTTTTAGCGGGTCGGGCGAGCAGTACTTC
TRBJ1-2	NA	TRBV6-1	TRBD1	CATRFGTGGGYTF	TGTGCCACTAGGTTTGGGACAGGCGGTGGCTACACCTTC
TRBJ2-1	NA	TRBV27	NA	CASSTPGSYNEQFF	TGTGCCAGCAGTACACCAGGTTCCTACAATGAGCAGTTCTTC
TRBJ2-1	NA	TRBV4-2	NA	CASSQEPDVEGTHEQFF	TGTGCCAGCAGCCAAGAACCAGACGTGGAGGGTACCCATGAGCAGTTCTTC
TRBJ2-5	NA	TRBV7-9	TRBD2	CASSLGLWREPQETQYF	TGTGCCAGCAGCTTAGGTCTGTGGCGGGAGCCTCAAGAGACCCAGTACTTC
TRBJ2-3	NA	TRBV27	TRBD2	CASSSLAGSTDTQYF	TGTGCCAGCAGCTCCCTAGCGGGCAGCACAGATACGCAGTATTTT
TRBJ2-7	NA	TRBV9	TRBD2	CASSVASGSYEQYF	TGTGCCAGCAGCGTAGCTAGCGGGAGTTACGAGCAGTACTTC
TRBJ1-3	few	TRBV4-3	NA	CASSQVPGSGNTIYF	TGCGCCAGCAGCCAAGTCCCGGGGTCTGGAAACACCATATATTTT
TRBJ2-1	few	TRBV30	TRBD2	CARTSGTSPNNEQFF	TGTGCCCGGACCTCCGGGACTAGCCCCAACAATGAGCAGTTCTTC
TRBJ2-6	NA	TRBV19	NA	CASSIDRAYSGANVLTF	TGTGCCAGTAGTATAGACAGGGCATACTCTGGGGCCAACGTCCTGACTTTC
TRBJ1-2	NA	TRBV5-4	NA	CASNNAGALYGYTF	TGTGCCAGCAACAACGCAGGGGCGCTCTATGGCTACACCTTC
TRBJ2-3	NA	TRBV10-3	TRBD2	CAISEGLAGNTDTQYF	TGTGCCATCAGTGAAGGACTAGCGGGCAACACAGATACGCAGTATTTT
TRBJ2-1	few	TRBV30	NA	CAWSGLGDSYNEQFF	TGTGCCTGGAGCGGTCTCGGGGACTCTTACAATGAGCAGTTCTTC
TRBJ1-5	few	TRBV5-6	NA	CASSKGDQPQHF	TGTGCCAGCAGTAAGGGGGATCAGCCCCAGCATTTT
TRBJ2-3	NA	TRBV4-1	TRBD2	CASRGTSGSQHTQYF	TGCGCCAGCAGAGGGACTAGCGGGAGCCAGCATACGCAGTATTTT
TRBJ1-2	NA	TRBV18	TRBD1	CASSPPTGGPYGYTF	TGTGCCAGCTCACCACCGACAGGGGGCCCCTATGGCTACACCTTC
TRBJ2-7	NA	TRBV11-2	NA	CASSSPGIGVYEQYF	TGTGCCAGCAGCTCGCCCGGGATCGGGGTGTACGAGCAGTACTTC
TRBJ2-3	NA	TRBV19	TRBD2	CASRVLAGGSDTQYF	TGTGCCAGTAGGGTTCTAGCGGGAGGATCAGATACGCAGTATTTT
TRBJ1-2	NA	TRBV6-5	NA	CASTPTPGDYGYTF	TGTGCCAGCACCCCTACCCCCGGAGATTATGGCTACACCTTC
TRBJ1-1	NA	TRBV5-4	TRBD1	CASRTGGDTEAFF	TGTGCCAGCCGGACAGGGGGCGACACTGAAGCTTTCTTT
TRBJ2-2	few	TRBV5-4	TRBD1	CASSPGQLTNTGELFF	TGTGCCAGCAGCCCGGGACAGCTGACGAACACCGGGGAGCTGTTTTTT
TRBJ1-4	NA	TRBV5-1	TRBD1	CASSLTGGLVEKLFF	TGCGCCAGCAGCTTGACAGGGGGGTTGGTTGAAAAACTGTTTTTT
TRBJ2-2	NA	TRBV29-1	NA	CSVDSANTGELFF	TGCAGCGTTGACAGCGCGAACACCGGGGAGCTGTTTTTT
TRBJ2-7	NA	TRBV6-5	TRBD1	CASSYRTGSYEQYF	TGTGCCAGCAGTTATCGGACAGGGAGCTACGAGCAGTACTTC
TRBJ2-1	NA	TRBV7-9	NA	CVSISSYNEQFF	TGTGTCAGCATCAGCTCCTACAATGAGCAGTTCTTC
TRBJ2-2	once	TRBV5-5	NA	CASSFTGEDGELFF	TGTGCCAGCAGCTTCACAGGGGAGGACGGGGAGCTGTTTTTT
TRBJ2-1	NA	TRBV27	NA	CASSYLGGGNNEQFF	TGTGCCAGCAGTTATCTAGGGGGCGGGAACAATGAGCAGTTCTTC
TRBJ1-2	NA	TRBV5-6	TRBD1	CASRDIEGALNYGYTF	TGTGCCAGCAGAGACATCGAGGGGGCTCTCAACTATGGCTACACCTTC
TRBJ1-1	NA	TRBV29-1	NA	CSVVGGERGTEAFF	TGCAGCGTTGTAGGCGGGGAGCGAGGCACTGAAGCTTTCTTT
TRBJ1-2	NA	TRBV27	TRBD1	CASGRQGSYGYTF	TGTGCCAGCGGCCGACAGGGGTCCTATGGCTACACCTTC
TRBJ2-2	NA	TRBV5-6	TRBD2	CASSLGLAGNTGELFF	TGTGCCAGCAGCTTGGGGCTAGCGGGGAACACCGGGGAGCTGTTTTTT
TRBJ2-1	NA	TRBV5-1	NA	CASSLDRYNEQFF	TGCGCCAGCAGCTTGGACAGGTACAATGAGCAGTTCTTC
TRBJ2-1	NA	TRBV28	TRBD2	CASSSGLAEQFF	TGTGCCAGCAGTTCGGGACTAGCGGAGCAGTTCTTC
TRBJ1-1	NA	TRBV6-6	NA	CASWTNPENTEAFF	TGTGCCAGCTGGACTAACCCCGAAAACACTGAAGCTTTCTTT